Sequencing of this T cell receptor (beta chain) was carried out in a study of blood T cells in healthy people across ages. The authors ran a second PCR of about 6 to 11 cycles using a sample-barcoded 5' primer and a J-beta primer mix. A single record per CDR3 protein comes from TCRdb applying MiXCR to the 5' RACE reads. This repertoire shows more than 1.4 million distinct CDR3 sequences, around 39% found once; its top ten account for around 8%. In regard to this clonotype: Germline is not matched at one junction end, which may reflect a read error.

The CDR3 loop spans 12 amino acids. Per germline, CDR1 GTSNPN and CDR2 SVGIG (reference sequence). The TCR sequence derives from a young woman in good health. The sample taken for sequencing was blood. The chain links TRBV30 to TRBJ2-1, with TRBD2 as a possible D gene (6 bases). CDR3: CAGRSSYNEQFF. CDR3 nucleotide sequence: TGTGCCGGGAGGAGCTCCTACAATGAGCAGTTCTTC.